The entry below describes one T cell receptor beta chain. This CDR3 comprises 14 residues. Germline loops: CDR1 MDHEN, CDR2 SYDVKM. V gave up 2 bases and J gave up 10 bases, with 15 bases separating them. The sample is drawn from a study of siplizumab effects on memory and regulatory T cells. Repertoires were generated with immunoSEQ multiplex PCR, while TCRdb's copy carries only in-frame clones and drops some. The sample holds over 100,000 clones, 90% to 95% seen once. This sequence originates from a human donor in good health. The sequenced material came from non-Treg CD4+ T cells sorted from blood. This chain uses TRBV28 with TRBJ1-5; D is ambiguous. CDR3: CASSLPLSPGPQHF. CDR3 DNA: TGTGCCAGCAGTTTACCCTTATCACCGGGACCCCAGCATTTT.